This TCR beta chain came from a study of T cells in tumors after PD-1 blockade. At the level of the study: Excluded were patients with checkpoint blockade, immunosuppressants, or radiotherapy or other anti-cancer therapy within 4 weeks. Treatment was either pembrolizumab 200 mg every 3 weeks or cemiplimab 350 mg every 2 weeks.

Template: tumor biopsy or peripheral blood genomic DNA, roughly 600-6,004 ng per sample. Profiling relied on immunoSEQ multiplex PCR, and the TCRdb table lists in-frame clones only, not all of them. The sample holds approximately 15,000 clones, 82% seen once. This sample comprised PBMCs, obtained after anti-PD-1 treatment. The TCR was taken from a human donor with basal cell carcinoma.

DNA for the CDR3: TGTGCCAGCAGCTTGGTACAGCCCTCAGATACGCAGTATTTT. It codes for CASSLVQPSDTQYF. The rearrangement links TRBV5-6 to TRBJ2-3, with D unresolved. Germline assignment: CDR1 SGHDT and CDR2 YYEEEE. CDR3 length equals 14 residues. V was clipped by 0 bases and J by 4 bases, with 9 bases between them.